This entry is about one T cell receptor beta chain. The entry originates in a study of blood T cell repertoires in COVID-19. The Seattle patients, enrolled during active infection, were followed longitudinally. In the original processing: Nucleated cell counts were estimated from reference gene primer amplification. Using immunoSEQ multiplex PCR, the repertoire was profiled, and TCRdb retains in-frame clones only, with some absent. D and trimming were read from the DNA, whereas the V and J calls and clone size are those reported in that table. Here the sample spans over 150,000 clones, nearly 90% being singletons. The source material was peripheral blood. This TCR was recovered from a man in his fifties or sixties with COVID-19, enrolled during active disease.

The CDR3 nucleotides read TGTGCCAGCAGTGAAAGTCGCGGGGTAAACACCGGGGAGCTGTTTTTT. Protein product: CASSESRGVNTGELFF. The chain is built from TRBV6-1 and TRBJ2-2, with D possibly TRBD2 on 6 matching bases. Trimming left V 2 bases short and J 2 bases short, with 12 bases between. The CDR3 is 16 residues long. Looked up from germline, CDR1 is MNHNS and CDR2 is SASEGT.